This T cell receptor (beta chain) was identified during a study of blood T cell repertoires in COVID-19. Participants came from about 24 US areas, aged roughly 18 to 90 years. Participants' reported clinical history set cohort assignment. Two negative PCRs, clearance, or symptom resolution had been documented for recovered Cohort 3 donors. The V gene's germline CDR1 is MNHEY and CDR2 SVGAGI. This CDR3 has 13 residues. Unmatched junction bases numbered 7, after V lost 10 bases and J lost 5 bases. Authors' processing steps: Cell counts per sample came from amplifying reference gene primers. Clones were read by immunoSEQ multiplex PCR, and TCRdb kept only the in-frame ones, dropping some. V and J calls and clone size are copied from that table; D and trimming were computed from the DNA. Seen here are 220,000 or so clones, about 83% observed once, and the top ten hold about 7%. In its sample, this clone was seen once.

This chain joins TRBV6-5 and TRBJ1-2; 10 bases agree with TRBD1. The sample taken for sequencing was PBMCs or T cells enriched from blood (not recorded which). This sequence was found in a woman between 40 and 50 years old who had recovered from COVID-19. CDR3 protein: CAKGGTGVYGYTF. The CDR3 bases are TGTGCCAAGGGAGGGACAGGGGTGTATGGCTACACCTTC.